The 9 T cell receptor beta chains below were found in one sample sequenced in a study of Graves' ophthalmopathy and Graves' hyperthyroidism. Scientists amplified the TCR beta CDR3 regions from RNA transcripts. After a first-round RT-PCR with HTBI primers, a second-round multiplex PCR was run. TCRdb recomputed calls from the multiplex PCR reads with MiXCR, one row per CDR3 protein. The table lists some 1.1 million distinct CDR3 sequences, 35% to 45% of them singletons. Source material: peripheral blood or thyroid tissue (not recorded which). The receptors derive from an adult man with Graves' hyperthyroidism.

This clonotype appeared a single time. The V call is TRBV9, the J call TRBJ1-1, with D possibly matching TRBD1 (6 bases). Trimming took 3 bases from V and 1 from J, leaving 10 bases between them. This CDR3 spans 14 amino acids. In germline, CDR1 is SGDLS, CDR2 YYNGEE. CDR3 sequence: CASSAGQRNTEAFF. The CDR3 nucleotides read TGTGCCAGCAGCGCAGGACAGAGGAACACTGAAGCTTTCTTT.

In this sample, this clonotype turned up many times. This chain uses TRBV29-1 with TRBJ2-7; 11 bases align to TRBD2. J gave up 4 bases and V 7 bases, and 6 bases lay outside the gene matches. This CDR3 comprises 13 residues. Germline V gene sequence: CDR1 SQVTM, CDR2 ANQGSEA. CDR3: CSATSGRGYEQYF. DNA for the CDR3: TGCAGCGCAACTAGCGGGAGAGGGTACGAGCAGTACTTC.

In this sample, this clonotype turned up a few times. The CDR3 spells CATRVMNTEAFF. CDR3 nucleotides: TGTGCTACCAGGGTAATGAACACTGAAGCTTTCTTT. The chain uses TRBV30 and TRBJ1-1, with D maybe TRBD1 (5 bases). The length of the CDR3 is 12 residues. Germline CDR1 GTSNPN, CDR2 SVGIG (reference sequence). Full variable domain (remainder filled in from reference TRBV30 and TRBJ1-1): SQTIHQWPATLVQPVGSPLSLECTVEGTSNPNLYWYRQAAGRGLQLLFYSVGIGQISSEVPQNLSASRPQDRQFILSSKKLLLSDSGFYLCATRVMNTEAFFGQGTRLTVV.

The chain links TRBV11-2 to TRBJ2-7; D is undetermined. The germline gives CDR1 SGHAT, CDR2 FQNNGV. The CDR3 contains 14 residues. The ends were cut back, 6 bases at V and 0 bases at J, with 12 bases in the middle. The CDR3 nucleotides read TGTGCCAGCAGTTACTCGACATTCTCCTACGAGCAGTACTTC. Translated, it gives CASSYSTFSYEQYF.

In nucleotides, the CDR3 is TGTGCCAGCAGGCCCGGGACAGGGGCCCAGCATTTT. It encodes CASRPGTGAQHF. J is TRBJ1-5 and V is TRBV2, with TRBD1 matching 10 bases. Germline values: CDR1 SNHLY, CDR2 FYNNEI. Trimming at V came to 6 bases and at J to 11 bases, leaving 4 bases not matched to a gene. The CDR3 length is 12 residues. Using reference TRBV2 and TRBJ1-5 for the parts outside the CDR3, the full variable domain is EPEVTQTPSHQVTQMGQEVILRCVPISNHLYFYWYRQILGQKVEFLVSFYNNEISEKSEIFDDQFSVERPDGSNFTLKIRSTKLEDSAMYFCASRPGTGAQHFGDGTRLSIL.

In its sample, this clonotype was seen many times. The chain carries TRBV7-2 and TRBJ1-5; TRBD1 matches at 7 bases. This CDR3 comprises 16 residues. The trim removed 6 bases at V and 6 bases at J, leaving 14 bases unmatched. The germline V gene has CDR1 SGHTA and CDR2 FQGNSA. The CDR3 coding sequence is TGTGCCAGCAGTCAAGGGCCGACAGGGCCGGGTCAGCCCCAGCATTTT. Translation gives CASSQGPTGPGQPQHF.

This clonotype was recorded at least ten times. The V gene is TRBV7-9, the J gene TRBJ2-5; D is unresolved. Trimming took off 11 bases at V and 5 bases at J, with 18 bases between the two ends. The germline V gene encodes CDR1 SEHNR and CDR2 FQNEAQ (reference sequence). This CDR3 is 13 amino acids long. The CDR3 here is CACRDALKETQYF. DNA for the CDR3: TGTGCCTGTCGAGATGCGTTAAAGGAGACCCAGTACTTC.

Worth noting for this clonotype: This may come from a read error, since a much larger clone is one base off. This chain uses TRBV7-2 with TRBJ1-2; D remains unclear. Germline CDR1 is SGHTA and CDR2 is FQGNSA. V gave up 9 bases and J gave up 4 bases, with 18 bases separating them. There are 14 residues in the CDR3. The CDR3 nucleotides are TGTGCCAGAAGCCGTCACTCTGTGGGCTATGGCTACACCTTC. This translates into CARSRHSVGYGYTF.

The chain recombines TRBV7-2 with TRBJ2-7, with TRBD2 matching 11 bases. Unmatched junction bases numbered 6, after V lost 4 bases and J lost 1 base. In germline, CDR1 is SGHTA, CDR2 FQGNSA. CDR3 length equals 16 residues. This CDR3 is CASSYLSGGVSYEQYF. The CDR3 region has the DNA TGTGCCAGCAGCTATCTTAGCGGGGGGGTATCCTACGAGCAGTACTTC.